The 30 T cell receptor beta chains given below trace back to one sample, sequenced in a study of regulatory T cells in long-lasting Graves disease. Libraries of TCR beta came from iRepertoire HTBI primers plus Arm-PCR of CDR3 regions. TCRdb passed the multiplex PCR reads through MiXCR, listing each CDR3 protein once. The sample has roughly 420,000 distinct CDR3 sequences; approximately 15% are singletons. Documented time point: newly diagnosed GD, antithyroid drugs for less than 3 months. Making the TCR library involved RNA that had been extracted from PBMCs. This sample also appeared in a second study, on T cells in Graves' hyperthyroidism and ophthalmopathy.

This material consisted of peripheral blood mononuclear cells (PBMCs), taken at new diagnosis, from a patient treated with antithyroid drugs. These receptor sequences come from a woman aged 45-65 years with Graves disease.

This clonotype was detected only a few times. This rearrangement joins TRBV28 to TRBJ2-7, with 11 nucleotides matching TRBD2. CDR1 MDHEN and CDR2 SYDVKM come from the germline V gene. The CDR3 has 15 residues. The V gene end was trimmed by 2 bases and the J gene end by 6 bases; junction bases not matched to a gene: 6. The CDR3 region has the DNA TGTGCCAGCAGTTTACCCCTAGCGGGAGGTTCCGAGCAGTACTTC. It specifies CASSLPLAGGSEQYF. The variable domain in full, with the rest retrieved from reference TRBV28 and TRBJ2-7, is DVKVTQSSRYLVKRTGEKVFLECVQDMDHENMFWYRQDPGLGLRLIYFSYDVKMKEKGDIPEGYSVSREKKERFSLILESASTNQTSMYLCASSLPLAGGSEQYFGPGTRLTVT.

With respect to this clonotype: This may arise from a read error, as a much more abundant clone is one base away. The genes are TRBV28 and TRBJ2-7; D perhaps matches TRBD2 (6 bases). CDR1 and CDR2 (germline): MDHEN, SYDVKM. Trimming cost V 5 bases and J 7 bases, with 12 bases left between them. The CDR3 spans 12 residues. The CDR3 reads CASSRWAGEQYF. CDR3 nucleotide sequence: TGTGCCAGCAGTCGGTGGGCGGGAGAGCAGTACTTC.

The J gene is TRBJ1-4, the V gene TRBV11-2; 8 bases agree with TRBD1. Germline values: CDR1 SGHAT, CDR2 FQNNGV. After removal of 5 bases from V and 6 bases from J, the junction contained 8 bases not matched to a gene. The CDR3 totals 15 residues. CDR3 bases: TGTGCCAGCAGCGGACGAAGGACAGGGTATGAAAAACTGTTTTTT. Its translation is CASSGRRTGYEKLFF.

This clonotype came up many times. In DNA, the CDR3 is TGTGCCAGCAGCCTCACCGGGACTTACATTGTTCTGTACTTC. Translating gives CASSLTGTYIVLYF. This chain uses TRBV7-9 with TRBJ2-7; a weak D match, TRBD2 (6 bases). The V gene lost 5 bases and the J gene lost 12 bases, with 23 bases spanning the gap. Germline lookup yields CDR1 SEHNR and CDR2 FQNEAQ (reference sequence). CDR3 size: 14 residues.

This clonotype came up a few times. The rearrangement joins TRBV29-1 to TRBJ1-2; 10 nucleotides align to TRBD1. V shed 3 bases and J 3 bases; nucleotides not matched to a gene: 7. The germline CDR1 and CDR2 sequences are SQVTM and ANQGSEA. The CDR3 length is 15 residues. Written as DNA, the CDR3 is TGCAGCGTTGATCTCCGACAGGGGGCGGACTATGGCTACACCTTC. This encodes CSVDLRQGADYGYTF. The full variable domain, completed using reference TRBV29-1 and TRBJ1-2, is SAVISQKPSRDICQRGTSLTIQCQVDSQVTMMFWYRQQPGQSLTLIATANQGSEATYESGFVIDKFPISRPNLTFSTLTVSNMSPEDSSIYLCSVDLRQGADYGYTFGSGTRLTVV.

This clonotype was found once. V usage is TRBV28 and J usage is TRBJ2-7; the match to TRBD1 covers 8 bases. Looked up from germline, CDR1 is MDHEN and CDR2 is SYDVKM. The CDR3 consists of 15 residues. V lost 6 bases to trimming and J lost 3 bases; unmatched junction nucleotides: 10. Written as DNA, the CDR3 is TGTGCCAGCAGCCAAGGGGGGACAGGTATCTACGAGCAGTACTTC. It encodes CASSQGGTGIYEQYF.

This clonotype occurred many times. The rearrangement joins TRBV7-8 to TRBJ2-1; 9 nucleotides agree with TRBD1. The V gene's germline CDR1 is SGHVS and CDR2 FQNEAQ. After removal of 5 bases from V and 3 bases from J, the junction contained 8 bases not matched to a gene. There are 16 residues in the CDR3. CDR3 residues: CASSPRRQGDYNEQFF. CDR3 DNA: TGTGCCAGCAGCCCCCGGCGACAGGGGGACTACAATGAGCAGTTCTTC.

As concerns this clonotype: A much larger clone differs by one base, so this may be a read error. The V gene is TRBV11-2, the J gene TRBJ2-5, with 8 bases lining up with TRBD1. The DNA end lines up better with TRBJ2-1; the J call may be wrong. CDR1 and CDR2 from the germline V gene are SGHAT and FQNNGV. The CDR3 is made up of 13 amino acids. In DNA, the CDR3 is TGTGCCAGCAGCTCATCTCGACAGGGGGAGCAGTTCTTC. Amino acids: CASSSSRQGEQFF.

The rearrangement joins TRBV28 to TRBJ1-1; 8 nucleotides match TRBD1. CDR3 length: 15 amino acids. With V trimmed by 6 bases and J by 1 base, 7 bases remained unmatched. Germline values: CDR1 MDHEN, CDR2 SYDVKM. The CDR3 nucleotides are TGTGCCAGCAGCGCCCCGGACAGGGCGAACACTGAAGCTTTCTTT. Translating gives CASSAPDRANTEAFF.

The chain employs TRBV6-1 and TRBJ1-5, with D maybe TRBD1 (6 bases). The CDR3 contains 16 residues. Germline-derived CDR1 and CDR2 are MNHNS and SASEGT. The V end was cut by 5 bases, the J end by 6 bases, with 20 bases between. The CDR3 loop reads CASSPMGVRGAQPQHF. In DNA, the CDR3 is TGTGCCAGCAGTCCAATGGGGGTTCGGGGGGCTCAGCCCCAGCATTTT.

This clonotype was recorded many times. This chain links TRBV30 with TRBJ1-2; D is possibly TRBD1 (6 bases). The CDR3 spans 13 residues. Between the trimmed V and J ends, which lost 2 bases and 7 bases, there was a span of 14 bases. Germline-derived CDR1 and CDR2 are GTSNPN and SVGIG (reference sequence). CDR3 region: CAWSPDSGVGYTF. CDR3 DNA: TGTGCCTGGAGTCCGGACAGTGGAGTTGGCTACACCTTC.

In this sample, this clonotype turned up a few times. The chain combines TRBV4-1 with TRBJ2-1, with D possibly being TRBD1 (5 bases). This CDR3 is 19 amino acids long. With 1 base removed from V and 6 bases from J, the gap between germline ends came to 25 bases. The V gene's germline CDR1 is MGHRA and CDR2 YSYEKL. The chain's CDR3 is CASSQAQGIIMTRGNEQFF. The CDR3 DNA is TGCGCCAGCAGCCAAGCCCAGGGTATTATAATGACTCGTGGCAATGAGCAGTTCTTC.

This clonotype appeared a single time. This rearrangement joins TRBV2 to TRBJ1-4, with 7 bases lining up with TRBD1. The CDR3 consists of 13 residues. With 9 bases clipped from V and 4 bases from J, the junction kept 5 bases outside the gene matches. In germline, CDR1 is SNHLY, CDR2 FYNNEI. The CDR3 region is CARRQGRNEKLFF. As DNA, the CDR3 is TGTGCCAGGAGACAGGGCCGTAATGAAAAACTGTTTTTT.

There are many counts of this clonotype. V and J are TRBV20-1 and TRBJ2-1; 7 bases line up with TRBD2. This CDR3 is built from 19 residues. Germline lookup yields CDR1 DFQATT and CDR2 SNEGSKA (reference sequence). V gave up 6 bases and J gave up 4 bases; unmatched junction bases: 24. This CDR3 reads CSAPSLANIQRERYNEQFF. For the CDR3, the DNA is TGCAGTGCCCCGTCACTAGCGAATATCCAACGAGAAAGATACAATGAGCAGTTCTTC.

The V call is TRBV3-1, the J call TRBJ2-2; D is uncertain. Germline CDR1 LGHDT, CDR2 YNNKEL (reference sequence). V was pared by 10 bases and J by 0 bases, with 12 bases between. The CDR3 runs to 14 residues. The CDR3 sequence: CATALGANTGELFF. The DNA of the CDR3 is TGTGCCACGGCCTTAGGTGCGAACACCGGGGAGCTGTTTTTT.

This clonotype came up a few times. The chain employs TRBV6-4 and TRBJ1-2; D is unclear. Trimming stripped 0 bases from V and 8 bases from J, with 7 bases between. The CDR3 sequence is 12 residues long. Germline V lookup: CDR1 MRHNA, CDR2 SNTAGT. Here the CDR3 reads CASSDSREGYTF. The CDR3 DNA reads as TGTGCCAGCAGTGACTCGAGGGAGGGCTACACCTTC.

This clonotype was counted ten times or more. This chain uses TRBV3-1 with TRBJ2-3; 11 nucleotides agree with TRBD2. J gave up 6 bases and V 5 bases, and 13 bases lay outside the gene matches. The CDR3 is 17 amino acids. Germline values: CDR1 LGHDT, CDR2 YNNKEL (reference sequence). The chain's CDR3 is CASSDNTLAGGADTQYF. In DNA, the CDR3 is TGTGCCAGCAGCGACAACACGCTAGCGGGAGGCGCCGATACGCAGTATTTT.

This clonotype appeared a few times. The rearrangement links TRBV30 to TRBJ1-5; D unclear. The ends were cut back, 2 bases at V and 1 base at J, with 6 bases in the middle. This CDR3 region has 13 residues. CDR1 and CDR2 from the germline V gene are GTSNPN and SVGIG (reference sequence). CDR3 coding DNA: TGTGCCTGGAGTTCTGTAAGCAATCAGCCCCAGCATTTT. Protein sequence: CAWSSVSNQPQHF.

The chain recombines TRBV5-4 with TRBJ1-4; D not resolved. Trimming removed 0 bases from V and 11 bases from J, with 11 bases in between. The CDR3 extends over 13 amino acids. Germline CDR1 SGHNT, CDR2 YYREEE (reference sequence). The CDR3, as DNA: TGTGCCAGCAGCTTGGCCGGAGGGTTCAAACTGTTTTTT. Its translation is CASSLAGGFKLFF.

CDR3 sequence reads: CASSLISGYEQYF. The CDR3 DNA reads TGCGCCAGCAGCTTGATTAGCGGCTACGAGCAGTACTTC. This chain joins TRBV5-1 and TRBJ2-7, with a possible D match to TRBD2 (6 bases). CDR1 SGHRS and CDR2 YFSETQ come from the germline V gene. This CDR3 is 13 amino acids long. V lost 1 base and J lost 3, with 8 bases in between.

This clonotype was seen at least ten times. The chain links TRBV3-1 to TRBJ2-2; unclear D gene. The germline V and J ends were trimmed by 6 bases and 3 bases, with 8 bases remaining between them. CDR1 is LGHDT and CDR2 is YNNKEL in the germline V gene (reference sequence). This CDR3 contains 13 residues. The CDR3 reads CASRDSYTGELFF. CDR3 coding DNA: TGTGCCAGCAGAGACTCCTACACCGGGGAGCTGTTTTTT.

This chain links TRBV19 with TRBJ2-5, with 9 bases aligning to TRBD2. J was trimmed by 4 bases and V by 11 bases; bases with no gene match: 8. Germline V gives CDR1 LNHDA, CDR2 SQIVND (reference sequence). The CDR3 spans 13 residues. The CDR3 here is CASSDSGRETQYF. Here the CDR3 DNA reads TGTGCCTCCAGCGATAGCGGGAGAGAGACCCAGTACTTC.

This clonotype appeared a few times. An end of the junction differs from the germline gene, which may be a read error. The CDR3 loop reads CASTLGRDQPQHF. CDR3 coding DNA: TGTGCCAGCACCTTAGGTAGAGATCAGCCCCAGCATTTT. The chain has TRBV13 and TRBJ1-5; the D is unclear. The CDR3 contains 13 residues. CDR1 and CDR2 from the germline V gene are PRHDT and FYEKMQ (reference sequence).

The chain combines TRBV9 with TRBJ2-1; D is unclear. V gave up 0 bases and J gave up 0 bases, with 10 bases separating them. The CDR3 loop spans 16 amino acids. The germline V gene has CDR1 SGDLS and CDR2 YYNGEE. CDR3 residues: CASSVVRASSYNEQFF. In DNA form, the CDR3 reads TGTGCCAGCAGCGTAGTGCGTGCTAGCTCCTACAATGAGCAGTTCTTC.

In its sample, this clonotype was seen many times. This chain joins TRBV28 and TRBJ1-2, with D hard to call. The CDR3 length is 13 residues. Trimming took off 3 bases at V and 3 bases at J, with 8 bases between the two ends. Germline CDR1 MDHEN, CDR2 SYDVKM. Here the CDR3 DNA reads TGTGCCAGCAGTTTGGGCAGCTACTATGGCTACACCTTC. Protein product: CASSLGSYYGYTF.

DNA of the CDR3: TGTGCCAGCTCACCACCGGACAGGGGGACCTACGAGCAGTACTTC. Protein sequence: CASSPPDRGTYEQYF. This rearrangement joins TRBV28 to TRBJ2-7, with 10 nucleotides matching TRBD1. V dropped 8 bases and J dropped 2; count of bases not matched to a gene: 9. Germline CDR1 reads MDHEN; CDR2 reads SYDVKM. The CDR3 sequence is 15 residues long.

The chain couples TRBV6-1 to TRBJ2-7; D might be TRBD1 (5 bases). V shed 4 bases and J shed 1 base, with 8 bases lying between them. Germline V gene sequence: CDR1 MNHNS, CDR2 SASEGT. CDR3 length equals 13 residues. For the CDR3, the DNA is TGTGCCAGCAGTGGTCGGACATCCTACGAGCAGTACTTC. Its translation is CASSGRTSYEQYF.

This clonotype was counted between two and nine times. CDR3 sequence: CASGLGIEQFF. DNA of the CDR3: TGTGCTAGTGGTTTGGGGATTGAGCAGTTCTTC. The V gene is TRBV12-5, the J gene TRBJ2-1; D is ambiguous. This CDR3 is built from 11 residues. The V end lost 1 base, the J end lost 9 bases, and 4 bases lay between the germline ends. Germline CDR1 and CDR2: LGHNT and FRNRAP. The variable domain in full, with the rest retrieved from reference TRBV12-5 and TRBJ2-1, is DARVTQTPRHKVTEMGQEVTMRCQPILGHNTVFWYRQTMMQGLELLAYFRNRAPLDDSGMPKDRFSAEMPDATLATLKIQPSEPRDSAVYFCASGLGIEQFFGPGTRLTVL.

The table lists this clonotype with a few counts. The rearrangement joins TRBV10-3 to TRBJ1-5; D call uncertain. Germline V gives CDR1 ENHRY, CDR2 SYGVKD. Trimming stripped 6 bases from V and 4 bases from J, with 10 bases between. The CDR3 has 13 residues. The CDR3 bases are TGTGCCATCAGAAACGATCCTAATCAGCCCCAGCATTTT. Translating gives CAIRNDPNQPQHF.

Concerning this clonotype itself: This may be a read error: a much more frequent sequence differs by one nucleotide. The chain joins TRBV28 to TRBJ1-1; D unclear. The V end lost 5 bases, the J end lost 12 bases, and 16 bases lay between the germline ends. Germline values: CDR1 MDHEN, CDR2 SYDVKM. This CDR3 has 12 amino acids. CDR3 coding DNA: TGTGCCAGCAGTACCCCGCGCCTGACGACTTTCTTT. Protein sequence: CASSTPRLTTFF.